The clone carrying this TCR beta chain occurred once. Its antigen remains unknown. Deletions cut 0 bases from V and 5 bases from J, with 8 bases between. CDR3 length equals 13 residues. CDR1 is SGHKS, CDR2 YYEKEE, per germline (reference sequence). Replicate PCRs run on sorted subsets employed 150 to 250 ng DNA, approximately 30,000 T cell genomes. TCRdb keeps only in-frame clones here, not all; method: immunoSEQ multiplex PCR. The sample records millions of clones, approximately 95% being singletons. The source of the sample is a study of shared clonotypes between healthy human individuals. Study-wide results and limits: Shared clonotypes across all four donors exceeded non-shared ones in generation probability. Across subsets, estimated richness was generally greater for naive than for memory populations.

This TCR derives from a man aged 18-30 years in good health. Some clones in this sample may be carry-over from other donors' samples. The chain recombines TRBV5-5 with TRBJ1-1; D ambiguous. Material: naive CD4+ T cells from PBMCs. As to subset: CD45RA+ positively selected. CDR3 sequence (DNA): TGTGCCAGCAGCTTGGTTTCGGGGACTGAAGCTTTCTTT. Residues: CASSLVSGTEAFF.